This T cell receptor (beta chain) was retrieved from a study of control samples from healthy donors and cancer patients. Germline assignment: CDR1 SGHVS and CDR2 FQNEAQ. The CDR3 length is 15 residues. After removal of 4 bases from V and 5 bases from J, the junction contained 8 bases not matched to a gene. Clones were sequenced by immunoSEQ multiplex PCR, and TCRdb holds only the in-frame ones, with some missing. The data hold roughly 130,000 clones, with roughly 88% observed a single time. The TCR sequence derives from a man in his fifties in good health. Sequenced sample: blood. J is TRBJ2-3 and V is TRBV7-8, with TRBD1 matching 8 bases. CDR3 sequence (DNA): TGTGCCAGCAGCTCAGAAGGACAGGGTAGAGATACGCAGTATTTT. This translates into CASSSEGQGRDTQYF.